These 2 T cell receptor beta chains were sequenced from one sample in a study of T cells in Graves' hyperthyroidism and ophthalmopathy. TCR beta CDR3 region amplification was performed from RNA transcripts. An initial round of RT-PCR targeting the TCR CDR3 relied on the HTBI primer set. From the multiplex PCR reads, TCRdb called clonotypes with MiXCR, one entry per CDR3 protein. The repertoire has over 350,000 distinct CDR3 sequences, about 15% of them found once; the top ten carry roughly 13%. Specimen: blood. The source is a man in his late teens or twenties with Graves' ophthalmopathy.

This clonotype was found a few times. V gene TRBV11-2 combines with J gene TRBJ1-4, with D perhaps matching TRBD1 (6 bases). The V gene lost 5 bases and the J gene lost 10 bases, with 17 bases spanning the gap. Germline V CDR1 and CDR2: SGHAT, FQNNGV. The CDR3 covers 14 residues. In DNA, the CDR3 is TGTGCCAGCAGCCTGAGGGGGTTAGAAGGAAAACTGTTTTTT. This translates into CASSLRGLEGKLFF.

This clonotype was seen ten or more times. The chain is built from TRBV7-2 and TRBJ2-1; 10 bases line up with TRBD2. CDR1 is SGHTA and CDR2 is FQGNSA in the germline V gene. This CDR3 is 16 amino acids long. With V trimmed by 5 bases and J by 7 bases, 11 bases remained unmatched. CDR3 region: CASSPIGLAGANEQFF. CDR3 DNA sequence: TGTGCCAGCAGCCCCATCGGCCTAGCGGGAGCTAATGAGCAGTTCTTC.